A selection of T cell receptor beta chains follows, all from one sample in a study of blood T cell repertoires in COVID-19. The table came from immunoSEQ multiplex PCR; TCRdb's copy has only in-frame clones and leaves some out. The data contain under 15,000 clones, around three quarters of them seen just once; the ten biggest clones take up roughly 6.7%. Sequenced sample: peripheral blood. The receptors derive from a man aged 60 to 75 with COVID-19, enrolled during active disease. Each CDR3 is given with its conserved first and last residue. The D gene is left open where the match is weak. The listing skips clone size in some rows; elsewhere it reads once, few, many or a size class.

J: TRBJ1-2; size: .; D: TRBD1; V: TRBV6-5; DNA: TGTGCCAGCAGTTACCTGACAGGGGGCCTTAACTATGGCTACACCTTC; CDR3: CASSYLTGGLNYGYTF
J: TRBJ2-6; size: once; D: .; V: TRBV30; DNA: TGTGCCTGGAGTGTCCAGGGCAACGTCCTGACTTTC; CDR3: CAWSVQGNVLTF
J: TRBJ1-5; size: .; D: .; V: TRBV11-2; DNA: TGTGCCAGCAGCTTATCCCATCAGCAGCCCCAGCATTTT; CDR3: CASSLSHQQPQHF
J: TRBJ2-2; size: once; D: .; V: TRBV11-3; DNA: TGTGCCAGCAGCACCAAAATCGGAGGGGCTGTGGAGCTGTTTTTT; CDR3: CASSTKIGGAVELFF
J: TRBJ2-1; size: few; D: TRBD2; V: TRBV27; DNA: TGTGCCAGCAACCCTCCCGGGGGGGAACGGAATGAGCAGTTCTTC; CDR3: CASNPPGGERNEQFF
J: TRBJ1-2; size: .; D: TRBD1; V: TRBV19; DNA: TGTGCCAGTAGTAAAACCGGGACAGGGTATGGGGAGGAAGGCTACACCTTC; CDR3: CASSKTGTGYGEEGYTF
J: TRBJ1-4; size: .; D: .; V: TRBV7-6; DNA: TGTGCCAGCAGCTTAGGGGCCCAGTTTAATGAAAAACTGTTTTTT; CDR3: CASSLGAQFNEKLFF
J: TRBJ2-3; size: once; D: TRBD2; V: TRBV11-3; DNA: TGTGCCAGCAGCTTAGGGCTAGCGGGACTCACAGATACGCAGTATTTT; CDR3: CASSLGLAGLTDTQYF
J: TRBJ1-2; size: .; D: TRBD1; V: TRBV27; DNA: TGTGCCAGCAGTTTGGGACAGGGTTATGGCTACACCTTC; CDR3: CASSLGQGYGYTF
J: TRBJ2-1; size: few; D: TRBD2; V: TRBV28; DNA: TGTGCCAGCAGCTTTAGCGGGAGCTCCTACAATGAGCAGTTCTTC; CDR3: CASSFSGSSYNEQFF
J: TRBJ2-2; size: .; D: TRBD1; V: TRBV7-2; DNA: TGTGCCAGCAGCTTTACAGGGGGCGACGGCGGGGAGCTGTTTTTT; CDR3: CASSFTGGDGGELFF
J: TRBJ1-2; size: .; D: .; V: TRBV29-1; DNA: TGCAGCGTCTCCCTAGACGGGGAACTCTATGGCTACACCTTC; CDR3: CSVSLDGELYGYTF
J: TRBJ1-6; size: .; D: TRBD1; V: TRBV4-1; DNA: TGCGCCAGCAGCCGGGCCGGGACAGGGGCTTCACCCCTCCACTTT; CDR3: CASSRAGTGASPLHF
J: TRBJ2-7; size: .; D: TRBD1; V: TRBV11-3; DNA: TGTGCCAGCAGCCCCCGGGACAGGGGTTACGAGCAGTACTTC; CDR3: CASSPRDRGYEQYF
J: TRBJ2-1; size: .; D: TRBD2; V: TRBV5-1; DNA: TGCGCCAGCAGCCTGTCGGGGGACTACTTTATTGCTGATGAGCAGTTCTTC; CDR3: CASSLSGDYFIADEQFF
J: TRBJ1-2; size: few; D: .; V: TRBV6-2/TRBV6-3; DNA: TGTGCCAGCAGTTACTCCGGGGACTCCTATGGCTACACCTTC; CDR3: CASSYSGDSYGYTF
J: TRBJ1-1; size: .; D: .; V: TRBV3-1/TRBV3-2; DNA: TGTGCCAGCAGCCAAGGATTACGGGTGAACACTGAAGCTTTCTTT; CDR3: CASSQGLRVNTEAFF
J: TRBJ1-2; size: .; D: TRBD1; V: TRBV5-1; DNA: TGCGCCAGCAGCTTTGGACAGGGGGATGGCTACACCTTC; CDR3: CASSFGQGDGYTF
J: TRBJ2-7; size: .; D: .; V: TRBV14; DNA: TGTGCCAGCAGAAAGTCAGGAGGGATGGTTGGCGAGCAGTACTTC; CDR3: CASRKSGGMVGEQYF
J: TRBJ1-6; size: .; D: TRBD1; V: TRBV6-6; DNA: TGTGCCAGCATCCTGGGACAGGGGCGCCAGAATTCACCCCTCCACTTT; CDR3: CASILGQGRQNSPLHF
J: TRBJ2-7; size: .; D: .; V: TRBV4-1; DNA: TGCGCCAGCAGCCAGACAGGTTTGGACTACGAGCAGTACTTC; CDR3: CASSQTGLDYEQYF
J: TRBJ2-1; size: .; D: TRBD1; V: TRBV28; DNA: TGTGCCAGCAGTTTAAAACAGGGGCCGCACCGGTGGGCCAGCCTGACATACAATGAGCAGTTCTTC; CDR3: CASSLKQGPHRWASLTYNEQFF
J: TRBJ1-5; size: .; D: TRBD1; V: TRBV6-2/TRBV6-3; DNA: TGTGCCAGCAGTTACTTCTTAAGAACAGGGGAAAGCAATCAGCCCCAGCATTTT; CDR3: CASSYFLRTGESNQPQHF
J: TRBJ1-4; size: .; D: TRBD1; V: TRBV5-5; DNA: TGTGCCAGCAGCTCCCTACAGGGGGTTAATGAAAAACTGTTTTTT; CDR3: CASSSLQGVNEKLFF
J: TRBJ2-2; size: medium-sized; D: TRBD2; V: TRBV9; DNA: TGTGCCAGCAGCGTACAGACTAGCGGGAGCACCGGGGAGCTGTTTTTT; CDR3: CASSVQTSGSTGELFF
J: TRBJ1-5; size: .; D: TRBD1; V: TRBV20-1; DNA: TGCAGTGCTAGTCCGGGACAGGGTGAATCAGCCCAGCATTTT; CDR3: CSASPGQGESAQHF
J: TRBJ1-1; size: .; D: .; V: TRBV7-9; DNA: TGTGCCAGCACCCGACAGCTTGAGAACACTGAAGCTTTCTTT; CDR3: CASTRQLENTEAFF
J: TRBJ2-2; size: .; D: TRBD2; V: TRBV7-2; DNA: TGTGCCAGCAGCCGGGGTGTACCGGGAGGAGGGAACACCGGGGAGCTGTTTTTT; CDR3: CASSRGVPGGGNTGELFF
J: TRBJ2-5; size: once; D: TRBD1; V: TRBV4-1; DNA: TGCGCCAGCAGCCAAGATCTCGACAGGGGATGGATAGAGACCCAGTACTTC; CDR3: CASSQDLDRGWIETQYF
J: TRBJ1-5; size: .; D: TRBD1; V: TRBV27; DNA: TGTGCCAGCAGTTTTAGGTTCAGGGGGCAAAATCAGCCCCAGCATTTT; CDR3: CASSFRFRGQNQPQHF
J: TRBJ2-1; size: .; D: .; V: TRBV20-1; DNA: TGCAGGCCGGAGGTCCGCAATGAGCAGTTCTTC; CDR3: CRPEVRNEQFF
J: TRBJ2-3; size: .; D: TRBD2; V: TRBV5-1; DNA: TGCGCCAGCAGCCTTTTCTCCGGGACTAGCGGGGCAGATACGCAGTATTTT; CDR3: CASSLFSGTSGADTQYF
J: TRBJ1-1; size: .; D: .; V: TRBV7-2; DNA: TGTGCCAGCAGCCTCCAGGAGAACACTGAAGCTTTCTTT; CDR3: CASSLQENTEAFF
J: TRBJ1-5; size: .; D: TRBD1; V: TRBV28; DNA: TGTGCCAGCAGTTTTGGCAGGGGGAATCAGCCCCAGCATTTT; CDR3: CASSFGRGNQPQHF
J: TRBJ2-7; size: .; D: .; V: TRBV29-1; DNA: TGCAGCGTTCCCGGCGGCGACGAGCAGTACTTC; CDR3: CSVPGGDEQYF
J: TRBJ2-1; size: few; D: TRBD1; V: TRBV11-2; DNA: TGTGCCAGCAGCCCACCCCTCAGAACCCGGGACAGGGCCTACAATGAGCAGTTCTTC; CDR3: CASSPPLRTRDRAYNEQFF
J: TRBJ1-2; size: few; D: .; V: TRBV12-3/TRBV12-4; DNA: TGTGCCAGCAGTTCCAGACAGTATGGCTACACCTTC; CDR3: CASSSRQYGYTF
J: TRBJ1-3; size: medium-sized; D: .; V: TRBV5-1; DNA: TGCGCCAGCAGCTTGACAGGGCAAGGTCCCTCTGGAAACACCATATATTTT; CDR3: CASSLTGQGPSGNTIYF
J: TRBJ2-7; size: .; D: .; V: TRBV18; DNA: TGTGCCAGCTCACCACAGGGAGACTACGAGCAGTACTTC; CDR3: CASSPQGDYEQYF
J: TRBJ2-1; size: .; D: TRBD1; V: TRBV27; DNA: TGTGCCAGCAGTCCTGCCGGGACAGGGTACAATGAGCAGTTCTTC; CDR3: CASSPAGTGYNEQFF
J: TRBJ1-4; size: .; D: TRBD1; V: TRBV4-1; DNA: TGCGCCAGCAGCCCCCGACAGGGTAATGAAAAACTGTTTTTT; CDR3: CASSPRQGNEKLFF
J: TRBJ1-5; size: .; D: TRBD1; V: TRBV19; DNA: TGTGCCAGTAGTGGGACAGGGGGTCCCCAGCCCCAGCATTTT; CDR3: CASSGTGGPQPQHF
J: TRBJ2-5; size: .; D: .; V: TRBV4-3; DNA: TGCGCCAGCAGCCAAGTCGAGGGTGTGGAGACCCAGTACTTC; CDR3: CASSQVEGVETQYF
J: TRBJ2-2; size: .; D: .; V: TRBV24-1; DNA: TGTGCCACCAGTGATTTGCTTGGGGGCCCCCGGGCCGGGGAGCTGTTTTTT; CDR3: CATSDLLGGPRAGELFF
J: TRBJ2-1; size: once; D: .; V: TRBV5-1; DNA: TGCGCCAGCAGCTTGGACTCGCCGCCTGCTGAGCAGTTCTTC; CDR3: CASSLDSPPAEQFF
J: TRBJ1-1; size: .; D: TRBD1; V: TRBV19; DNA: TGTGCCAGTAGTATAACAGGGGGAGCCCCTGAAGCTTTCTTT; CDR3: CASSITGGAPEAFF